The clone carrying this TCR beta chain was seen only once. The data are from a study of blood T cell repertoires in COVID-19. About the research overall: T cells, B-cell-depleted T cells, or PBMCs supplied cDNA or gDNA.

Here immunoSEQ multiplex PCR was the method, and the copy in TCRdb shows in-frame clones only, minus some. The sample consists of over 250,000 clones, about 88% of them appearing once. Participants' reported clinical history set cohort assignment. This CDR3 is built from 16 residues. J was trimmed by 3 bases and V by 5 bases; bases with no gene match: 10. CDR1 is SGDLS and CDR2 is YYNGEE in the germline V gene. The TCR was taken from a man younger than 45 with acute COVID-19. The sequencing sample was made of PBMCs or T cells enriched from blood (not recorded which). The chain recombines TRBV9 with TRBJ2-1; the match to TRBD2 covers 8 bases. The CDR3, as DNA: TGTGCCAGCAGTAAAGAACGCAGCGGGAGCTACAATGAGCAGTTCTTC. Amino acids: CASSKERSGSYNEQFF.